This T cell receptor (beta chain) was recorded in a study of blood T cell repertoires in COVID-19. The CDR3 extends over 14 amino acids. Looked up from germline, CDR1 is SSHAT and CDR2 is FNYEAQ (reference sequence). Data came from immunoSEQ multiplex PCR; TCRdb stores just in-frame clones and leaves some out. The sample contains roughly 370,000 clones, about 86% of which appear only once. A remark on this clone: Relative to the germline gene, one junction end is altered; a read error may explain this.

The receptor comes from a woman aged 45-65 years who had recovered from COVID-19. The sequenced material came from PBMCs or T cells enriched from blood (not recorded which). The chain uses TRBV7-7 and TRBJ2-2; tentatively, D is TRBD1 (5 bases). CDR3 bases: TGTGCTAGCAGCTCTGACCAGGGCACCGGGGAGCTGTTTTTT. Protein: CASSSDQGTGELFF.